This T cell receptor (beta chain) emerged from a study of cytomegalovirus exposure and HLA in healthy donors. Deletions cut 2 bases from V and 9 bases from J, with 28 bases between. Germline V gene data show CDR1 as SQVTM and CDR2 as ANQGSEA. The CDR3 runs to 17 residues. Points from the study as a whole: High sensitivity and specificity were reportedly achieved when the classifier diagnosed cytomegalovirus status. Reports indicate that TCR beta sequences accurately predicted the HLA-A and HLA-B alleles of most subjects.

About this clone itself: Its cognate antigen is unknown.

The PCR employed 60 Vbeta primers together with 13 Jbeta primers. Per the original methods: Unique TCR beta chains totaled about 78 million in a later count, with roughly 12 million of them shared. Libraries were prepared by immunoSEQ multiplex PCR; TCRdb keeps only in-frame clonotypes and omits some of them. D and trimming come from the DNA, and the V and J calls and clone size come from that table. The sample lists 90,000 to 100,000 clones, roughly four fifths seen once, with 19% in the top ten. This TCR was recovered from a woman aged 60-75 years in good health and CMV-seropositive. The V gene is TRBV29-1, the J gene TRBJ2-5; tentative D call: TRBD1 (5 bases). The source material was PBMCs. The CDR3 reads CSVEKGFTDFIKRSQYF. Here the CDR3 DNA reads TGCAGCGTTGAAAAGGGGTTTACCGATTTCATTAAGAGATCCCAGTACTTC.